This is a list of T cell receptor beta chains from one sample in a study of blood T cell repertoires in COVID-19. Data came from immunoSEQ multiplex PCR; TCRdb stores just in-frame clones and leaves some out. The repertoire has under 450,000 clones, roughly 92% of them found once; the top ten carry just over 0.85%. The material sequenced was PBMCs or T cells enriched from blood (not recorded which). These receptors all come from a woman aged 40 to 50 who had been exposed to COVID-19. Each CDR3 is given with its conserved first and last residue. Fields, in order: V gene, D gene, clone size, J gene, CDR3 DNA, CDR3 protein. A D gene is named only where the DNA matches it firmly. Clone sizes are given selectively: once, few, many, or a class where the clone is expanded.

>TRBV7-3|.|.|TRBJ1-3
TGTGCCAGCAGCCGCCGATCCCCTGAGATTGGAAACACCATATATTTT
CASSRRSPEIGNTIYF
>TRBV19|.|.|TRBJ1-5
TGTGCCAGTAGTATAGTGCGGGGCTCTCAGCCCCAGCATTTT
CASSIVRGSQPQHF
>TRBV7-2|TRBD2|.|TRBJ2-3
TGTGCCAGCAGCTATAGCGGGTACACAGATACGCAGTATTTT
CASSYSGYTDTQYF
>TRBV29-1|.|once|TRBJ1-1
TGCAGCGTCCTAGGGGGAGAGAACACTGAAGCTTTCTTT
CSVLGGENTEAFF
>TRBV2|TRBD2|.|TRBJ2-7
TGTGCCAGCAGGACAGCCGGGGGGTACGAGCAGTACTTC
CASRTAGGYEQYF
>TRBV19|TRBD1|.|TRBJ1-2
TGTGCCAGTAGGCGGACAGGGAGAAACTATGGCTACACCTTC
CASRRTGRNYGYTF
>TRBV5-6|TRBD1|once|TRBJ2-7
TGTGCCAGCAGCTTAGGCGGACAGGGGTTACACGAGCAGTACTTC
CASSLGGQGLHEQYF
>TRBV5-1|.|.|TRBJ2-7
TGCGCCAGCAGTCCGTCCGGCTACGAGCAGTACTTC
CASSPSGYEQYF
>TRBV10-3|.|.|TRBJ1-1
TGTGCCATCAGTGAAGGAGGGTTTGAAGCTTTCTTT
CAISEGGFEAFF
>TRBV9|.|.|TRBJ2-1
TGTGCCAGCAGCGACTTTACAGGTTACAATGAGCAGTTCTTC
CASSDFTGYNEQFF
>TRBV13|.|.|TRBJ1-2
TGTGCCAGCAGCCCCTACGGGGGGACCTATGGCTACACCTTC
CASSPYGGTYGYTF
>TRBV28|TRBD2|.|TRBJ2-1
TGTGCCAGCAGTTTGGCGGGGGTGAACAATGAGCAGTTCTTC
CASSLAGVNNEQFF
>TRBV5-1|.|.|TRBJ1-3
TGCGCCAGCAGCTTGCGCGGGGGCGAAACCTCTGGAAACACCATATATTTT
CASSLRGGETSGNTIYF
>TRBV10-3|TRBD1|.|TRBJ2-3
TGTGCCATCAGTGGAGAGGGGGCCACAGATACGCAGTATTTT
CAISGEGATDTQYF
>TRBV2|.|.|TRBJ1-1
TGTGCCAGCAGTGGAGTACGCAGGGTTGGGACTGAAGCTTTCTTT
CASSGVRRVGTEAFF
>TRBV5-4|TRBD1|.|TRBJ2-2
TGTGCCAGCAGCCCTAGACAGGGGGTGTACACCGGGGAGCTGTTTTTT
CASSPRQGVYTGELFF
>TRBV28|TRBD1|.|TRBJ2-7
TGTGCCAGCAGTTTAAGGCGAAACAGGGGTTACGAGCAGTACTTC
CASSLRRNRGYEQYF
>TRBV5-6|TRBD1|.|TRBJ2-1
TGTGCCAGCAGCTTAAATCGGGACAGGGCCTACAATGAGCAGTTCTTC
CASSLNRDRAYNEQFF
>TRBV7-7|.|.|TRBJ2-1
TGTGCTAGCAGCTTAGAGGGAGGCTCCTACAATGAGCAGTTCTTC
CASSLEGGSYNEQFF
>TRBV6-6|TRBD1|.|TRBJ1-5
TGCGCCAGCAGGCGAGGGACAGCGCATCAGCCCCAGCATTTT
CASRRGTAHQPQHF
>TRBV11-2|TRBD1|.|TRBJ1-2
TGTGCCAGCAGCGCCGGTCCCCGCCAGGGGGCTAACTATGGCTACACCTTC
CASSAGPRQGANYGYTF
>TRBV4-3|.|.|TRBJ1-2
TGCGCCAGCAGCCAAGAGATTGGGCTCACCGGCTATGGCTACACCTTC
CASSQEIGLTGYGYTF
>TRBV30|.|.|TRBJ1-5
TGTGCCTGGAGCGCAGTCCAGGTCGGTGGTCAGCCCCAGCATTTT
CAWSAVQVGGQPQHF
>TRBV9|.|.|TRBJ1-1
TGTGCCAGCAGAGCCCACAGCGGGGGCACTGAAGCTTTCTTT
CASRAHSGGTEAFF
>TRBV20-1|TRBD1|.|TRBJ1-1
TGCAGTGCTAGTGGACAGGGGGGGCACACTGAAGCTTTCTTT
CSASGQGGHTEAFF
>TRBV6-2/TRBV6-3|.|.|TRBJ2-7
TGTGCCAGCAGTTACTATGGGCGGGGCGCCTACTACGAGCAGTACTTC
CASSYYGRGAYYEQYF
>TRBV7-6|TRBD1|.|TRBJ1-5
TGTGCCAGCAGCCAGGGGGAAGGTCAGCCCCAGCATTTT
CASSQGEGQPQHF
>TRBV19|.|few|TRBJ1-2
TGTGCCAGTAGGACTACAGGGTCCTGGGGCGGCTACACCTTC
CASRTTGSWGGYTF
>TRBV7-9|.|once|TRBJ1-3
TGTGCCAGCAGCCCACAGGGCTCTGGAAACACCATATATTTT
CASSPQGSGNTIYF
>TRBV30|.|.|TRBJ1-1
TGTGCCTGGAGTGTAGGAGGGGTGGTCACTGAAGCTTTCTTT
CAWSVGGVVTEAFF
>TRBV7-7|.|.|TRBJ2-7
TGTGCTAGCAGCCCCCTCCCACAGAGCGAGCAGTACTTC
CASSPLPQSEQYF
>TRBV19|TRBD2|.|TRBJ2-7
TGTGCCAGTAAACCCGGGACTAGCGGGGGGAGCTCCTACGAGCAGTACTTC
CASKPGTSGGSSYEQYF
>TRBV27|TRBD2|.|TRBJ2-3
TGTGCCAGCAGGCGCTACACCACTAGCGGAAGCACAGATACGCAGTATTTT
CASRRYTTSGSTDTQYF
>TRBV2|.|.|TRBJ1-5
TGTGCCAGCAGTGGTTTAGGAGATCAGCCCCAGCATTTT
CASSGLGDQPQHF
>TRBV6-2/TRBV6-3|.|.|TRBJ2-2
TGTGCCAGCAGTTACGACGGGGGTCGGACCGGGGAGCTGTTTTTT
CASSYDGGRTGELFF
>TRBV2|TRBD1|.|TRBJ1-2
TGTGCCAGCAGCCCGGGACAGGGGGGGTATGGCTACACCTTC
CASSPGQGGYGYTF
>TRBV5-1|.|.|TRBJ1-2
TGCGCCAGCTTCCCAGGGGCTACTAACTATGGCTACACCTTC
CASFPGATNYGYTF
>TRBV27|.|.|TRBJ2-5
TGTGCCAGCAGTTTATCGATAGAAGACCAAGAGACCCAGTACTTC
CASSLSIEDQETQYF
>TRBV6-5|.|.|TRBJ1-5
TGTGCCAGCAGTTACTCCCAGAATCAGCCCCAGCATTTT
CASSYSQNQPQHF
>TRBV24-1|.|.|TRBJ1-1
TGTGCCGTGGGAGGGGGTCAGGGGTTGGGGAACACTGAAGCTTTCTTT
CAVGGGQGLGNTEAFF
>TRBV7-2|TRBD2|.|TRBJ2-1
TGTGCCAGCAGCTTAATGTCTAGCGGGAGCTTTAATGAGCAGTTCTTC
CASSLMSSGSFNEQFF
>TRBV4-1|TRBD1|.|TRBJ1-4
TGCGCCAGCAGCTGGGACAGGAGGGAAAAACTGTTTTTT
CASSWDRREKLFF
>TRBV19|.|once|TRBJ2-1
TGTGCCAGTAGTAGGGTTGGGAGCTACAATGAGCAGTTCTTC
CASSRVGSYNEQFF
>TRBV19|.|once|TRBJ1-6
TGTGCCAGTACCCCCCAGGGGAATGGATCACCCCTCCACTTT
CASTPQGNGSPLHF
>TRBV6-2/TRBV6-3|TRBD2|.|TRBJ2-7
TGTGCCAGCAGTTCGCCTAGCGGGAGGCCCTCCTACGAGCAGTACTTC
CASSSPSGRPSYEQYF
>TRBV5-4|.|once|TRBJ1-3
TGTGCCAGCAGCTCAGGGTCCCCGGGTTCTGGAAACACCATATATTTT
CASSSGSPGSGNTIYF